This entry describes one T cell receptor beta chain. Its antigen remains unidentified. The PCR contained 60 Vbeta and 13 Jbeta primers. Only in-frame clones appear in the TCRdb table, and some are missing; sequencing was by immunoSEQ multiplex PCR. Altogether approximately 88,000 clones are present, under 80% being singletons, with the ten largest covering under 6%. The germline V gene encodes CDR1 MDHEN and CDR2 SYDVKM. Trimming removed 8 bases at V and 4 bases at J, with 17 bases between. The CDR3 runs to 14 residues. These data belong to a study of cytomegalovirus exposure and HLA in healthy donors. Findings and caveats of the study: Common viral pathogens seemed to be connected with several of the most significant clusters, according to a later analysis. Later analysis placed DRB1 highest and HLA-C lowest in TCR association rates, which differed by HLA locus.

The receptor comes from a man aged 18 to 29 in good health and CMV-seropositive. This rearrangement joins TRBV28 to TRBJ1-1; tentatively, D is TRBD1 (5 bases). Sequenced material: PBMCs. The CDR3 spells CASPPGRDGTEAFF. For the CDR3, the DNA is TGTGCCAGCCCCCCGGGGAGGGACGGCACTGAAGCTTTCTTT.